The 4 T cell receptor beta chains in this list originate from one sample, sequenced in a study of blood T cells in healthy people across ages. Together with a sample-barcoded 5' primer, a J-beta primer mix was included in a second PCR lasting about 6 to 11 cycles. Each CDR3 protein gets one entry after TCRdb re-called the 5' RACE reads with MiXCR. The sample holds about 760,000 distinct CDR3 sequences, 56% seen once. Sequenced input: blood. All receptors come from a man between 35 and 55 years old in good health.

This clonotype was counted a few times. This chain connects TRBV7-6 to TRBJ2-1; TRBD2 matches at 8 bases. Germline V lookup: CDR1 SGHVS, CDR2 FNYEAQ. Trimming cost V 6 bases and J 1 base; bases outside gene matches: 8. There are 16 residues in the CDR3. CDR3 residues: CASRDPLAESYNEQFF. CDR3 nucleotides: TGTGCCAGCAGAGACCCACTAGCGGAGTCCTACAATGAGCAGTTCTTC.

This clonotype came up once. The chain employs TRBV14 and TRBJ2-7; 10 bases agree with TRBD2. J gave up 3 bases and V 0 bases, and 2 bases lay outside the gene matches. CDR1 and CDR2 from the germline V gene are SGHDN and FVKESK. CDR3 size: 15 residues. In DNA form, the CDR3 reads TGTGCCAGCAGCCAAGAACTAGCGGGAATCTACGAGCAGTACTTC. Its protein product is CASSQELAGIYEQYF. Combining the CDR3 with reference TRBV14 and TRBJ2-7 gives the whole variable domain EAGVTQFPSHSVIEKGQTVTLRCDPISGHDNLYWYRRVMGKEIKFLLHFVKESKQDESGMPNNRFLAERTGGTYSTLKVQPAELEDSGVYFCASSQELAGIYEQYFGPGTRLTVT.

The sample holds a few counts of this clonotype. The V gene is TRBV12-3 or TRBV12-4, the J gene TRBJ2-1, with D perhaps TRBD1 or TRBD2 (5 bases each). CDR3 size: 13 residues. V was pared by 2 bases and J by 5 bases, with 7 bases between. As DNA, the CDR3 is TGTGCCAGCAGTTTACCGGGGCACAATGAGCAGTTCTTC. Protein product: CASSLPGHNEQFF.

The genes are TRBV29-1 and TRBJ1-1, with no clear D. The CDR3 loop spans 10 amino acids. Germline values: CDR1 SQVTM, CDR2 ANQGSEA. V lost 4 bases to trimming and J lost 7 bases, with 7 bases between them. The CDR3 here is CSVVQREAFF. CDR3 bases: TGCAGCGTTGTACAGCGTGAAGCTTTCTTT.